The 6 T cell receptor beta chains presented below share a single source sample, sequenced in a study of blood T cell repertoires in COVID-19. Method: immunoSEQ multiplex PCR; TCRdb's copy keeps in-frame clones and lacks some. This sample carries 90,000 or so clones, about 89% of them seen once, and the ten largest clones take 17%. The specimen sequenced was peripheral blood. Receptors originate from a human donor in a cohort sampled during active COVID-19.

The chain carries TRBV21-1 and TRBJ2-1; the table names TRBD2, a call not compared with the DNA. TRBV21-1 is a recognized pseudogene. The CDR3 sequence is 15 residues long. CDR3 protein: CASSARDWGYNEQFF. The CDR3 DNA follows: TGTGCCAGCAGCGCCCGGGACTGGGGCTACAATGAGCAGTTCTTC.

The chain recombines TRBV25-1 with TRBJ1-4; D gene ambiguous. V lost 1 base and J lost 2, with 17 bases in between. Germline lookup yields CDR1 MGHDK and CDR2 SYGVNS. The CDR3 totals 18 residues. CDR3 loop: CASSESGLLSTTNEKLFF. In DNA, the CDR3 is TGTGCCAGCAGTGAATCTGGCCTCCTCTCGACTACTAATGAAAAACTGTTTTTT.

The J gene is TRBJ2-7, the V gene TRBV3-1 (or the pseudogene TRBV3-2); TRBD1 agrees at 10 bases. The germline gives CDR1 LGHDT, CDR2 YNNKEL (reference sequence). V shed 1 base, J shed 6 bases, and the junction held 9 bases outside the gene matches. CDR3 size: 16 residues. CDR3 nucleotides: TGTGCCAGCAGCCAAGCCCGACAGGGGGCCTTTGCCGAGCAGTACTTC. The encoded protein is CASSQARQGAFAEQYF.

The J gene is TRBJ2-7, the V gene TRBV30; 8 bases are shared with TRBD1. Looked up from germline, CDR1 is GTSNPN and CDR2 is SVGIG (reference sequence). The CDR3 is made up of 13 amino acids. Trimming removed 5 bases from V and 7 bases from J; junction bases left unmatched: 10. The CDR3 DNA is TGTGCCTGGGGCCGACAGGGGATGGGGGAGCAGTACTTC. Amino acids: CAWGRQGMGEQYF.

The chain recombines TRBV19 with TRBJ1-5, with 8 bases that match TRBD1. V shed 9 bases, J shed 4 bases, and the junction held 11 bases outside the gene matches. Germline CDR1 and CDR2: LNHDA and SQIVND (reference sequence). The CDR3 loop spans 15 amino acids. This CDR3 reads CASLTTGGANQPQHF. The CDR3 region has the DNA TGTGCCAGCTTGACTACAGGGGGGGCAAATCAGCCCCAGCATTTT.

This chain links TRBV18 with TRBJ1-3; 11 bases line up with TRBD1. Trimming cost V 4 bases and J 2 bases; bases outside gene matches: 4. The CDR3 spans 16 residues. Germline V lookup: CDR1 KGHSH, CDR2 LQKENI. The CDR3 nucleotides are TGTGCCAGCTCACAAGGACAGGGGGCCACTGGAAACACCATATATTTT. Translation gives CASSQGQGATGNTIYF. Full variable domain (remainder filled in from reference TRBV18 and TRBJ1-3): NAGVMQNPRHLVRRRGQEARLRCSPMKGHSHVYWYRQLPEEGLKFMVYLQKENIIDESGMPKERFSAEFPKEGPSILRIQQVVRGDSAAYFCASSQGQGATGNTIYFGEGSWLTVV.